What follows is one T cell receptor beta chain and its context. Its antigen is undetermined. Primers included in the PCR were 60 Vbeta and 13 Jbeta primers. Assay used: immunoSEQ multiplex PCR; TCRdb lists only in-frame clones, some missing. This sample has over 80,000 clones, with roughly 74% found just once. The data derive from a study of cytomegalovirus exposure and HLA in healthy donors. Study findings and constraints: Later analysis placed DRB1 highest and HLA-C lowest in TCR association rates, which differed by HLA locus. It was reportedly the case that the classifier diagnosed cytomegalovirus status with high specificity and sensitivity.

The CDR3 length is 18 residues. This receptor was obtained from a woman in her seventies in good health and CMV-seropositive. Sequencing used PBMCs. This rearrangement joins TRBV7-5 to TRBJ2-2; the table's D call, TRBD2, has no DNA check behind it. TRBV7-5 is a pseudogene segment. CDR3 bases: TGTGCCAGAAGCTCCACTAAGCGGGAGGGCCAATACACCGGGGAGCTGTTTTTT. Translated, it gives CARSSTKREGQYTGELFF.